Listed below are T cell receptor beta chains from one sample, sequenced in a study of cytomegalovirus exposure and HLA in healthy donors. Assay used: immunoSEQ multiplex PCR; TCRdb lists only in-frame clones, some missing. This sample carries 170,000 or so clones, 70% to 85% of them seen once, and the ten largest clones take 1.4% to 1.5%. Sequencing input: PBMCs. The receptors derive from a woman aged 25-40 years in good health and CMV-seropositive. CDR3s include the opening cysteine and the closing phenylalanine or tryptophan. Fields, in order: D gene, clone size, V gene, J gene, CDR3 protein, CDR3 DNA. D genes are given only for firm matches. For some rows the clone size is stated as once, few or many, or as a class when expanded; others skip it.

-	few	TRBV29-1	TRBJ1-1	CSVEYRFTNTEAFF	TGCAGCGTTGAGTATCGGTTTACGAACACTGAAGCTTTCTTT
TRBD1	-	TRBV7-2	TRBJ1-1	CASSQGANTEAFF	TGTGCCAGCAGCCAGGGGGCGAACACTGAAGCTTTCTTT
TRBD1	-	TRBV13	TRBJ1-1	CASSLRQGAEAFF	TGTGCCAGCAGCTTAAGACAGGGCGCTGAAGCTTTCTTT
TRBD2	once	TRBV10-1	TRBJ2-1	CASSPLAGDNEQFF	TGCGCCAGCAGCCCTTTAGCGGGAGACAATGAGCAGTTCTTC
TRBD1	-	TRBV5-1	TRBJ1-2	CASSLRTGEFGYGYTF	TGCGCCAGCAGCTTGCGGACAGGGGAATTTGGCTATGGCTACACCTTC
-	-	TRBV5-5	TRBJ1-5	CASSFQSDQPQHF	TGTGCCAGCAGCTTCCAGTCAGATCAGCCCCAGCATTTT
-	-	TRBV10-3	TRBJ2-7	CAISEGQSYEQYF	TGTGCCATCAGTGAGGGGCAGTCCTACGAGCAGTACTTC
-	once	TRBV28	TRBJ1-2	CASSWGGYGYTF	TGTGCCAGCAGCTGGGGGGGGTATGGCTACACCTTC
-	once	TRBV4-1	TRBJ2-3	CASSHVSGKLYF	TGCGCCAGCAGCCACGTATCCGGGAAACTTTATTTT
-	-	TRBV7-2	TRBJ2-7	CASSLSGDLYEQYF	TGTGCCAGCAGCTTATCAGGGGATCTTTACGAGCAGTACTTC
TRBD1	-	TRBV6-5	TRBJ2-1	CASRDTGGPYNEQFF	TGTGCCAGCAGAGATACAGGGGGGCCCTACAATGAGCAGTTCTTC
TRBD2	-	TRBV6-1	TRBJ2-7	CASSEREGGSSGSLSPYEQYF	TGTGCCAGCAGTGAAAGAGAGGGGGGGTCTAGCGGGAGTCTGTCCCCCTACGAGCAGTACTTC
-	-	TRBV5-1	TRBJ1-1	CASSSDGKRTEAFF	TGCGCCAGCAGTTCCGACGGGAAGCGGACTGAAGCTTTCTTT
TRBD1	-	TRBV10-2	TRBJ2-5	CASSESRDRGETQYF	TGCGCCAGCAGTGAGTCCCGGGACAGGGGAGAGACCCAGTACTTC
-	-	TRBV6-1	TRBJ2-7	CASSEIRTSYEQYF	TGTGCCAGCAGTGAAATACGGACTTCCTACGAGCAGTACTTC
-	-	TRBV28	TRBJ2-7	CASMDNYSYEQYF	TGTGCCAGCATGGACAACTACTCCTACGAGCAGTACTTC
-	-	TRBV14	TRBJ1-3	CASSQDLSNSGNTIYF	TGTGCCAGCAGCCAAGATCTCTCTAACTCTGGAAACACCATATATTTT
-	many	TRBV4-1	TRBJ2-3	CASSQDLVTIPTLTDTQYF	TGCGCCAGCAGCCAAGATCTGGTGACTATCCCTACCCTCACAGATACGCAGTATTTT
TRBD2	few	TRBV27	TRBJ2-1	CASSLFLAGGEQFF	TGTGCCAGCAGTTTATTTTTAGCGGGGGGTGAGCAGTTCTTC
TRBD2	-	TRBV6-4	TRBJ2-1	CASSANGAGGPVVGNEQFF	TGTGCCAGCAGCGCCAATGGTGCGGGAGGGCCGGTGGTGGGCAATGAGCAGTTCTTC
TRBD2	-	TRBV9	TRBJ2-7	CASSASPTAGGPSYEQYF	TGTGCCAGCAGCGCCTCCCCGACAGCGGGAGGCCCCTCCTACGAGCAGTACTTC
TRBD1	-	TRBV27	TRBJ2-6	CASSWGQGEVAGANVLTF	TGTGCCAGCAGTTGGGGACAGGGGGAGGTTGCGGGGGCCAACGTCCTGACTTTC
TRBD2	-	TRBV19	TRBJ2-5	CASSIGLAGSQETQYF	TGTGCCAGTAGCATCGGGCTAGCGGGTTCCCAAGAGACCCAGTACTTC
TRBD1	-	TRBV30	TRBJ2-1	CAWMRDRGGYNEQFF	TGTGCCTGGATGAGGGACAGGGGGGGGTACAATGAGCAGTTCTTC
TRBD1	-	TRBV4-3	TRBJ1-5	CASSQGPGGSNQPQHF	TGCGCCAGCAGCCAAGGCCCAGGGGGAAGCAATCAGCCCCAGCATTTT
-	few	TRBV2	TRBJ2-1	CASSERLANTGEQFF	TGTGCCAGCAGTGAAAGGTTAGCTAATACGGGTGAGCAGTTCTTC
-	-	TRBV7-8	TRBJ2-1	CASRKRGSSYNEQFF	TGTGCCAGCAGGAAGCGAGGGAGCTCCTACAATGAGCAGTTCTTC
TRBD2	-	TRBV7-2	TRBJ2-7	CASSSLAGSSYEQYF	TGTGCCAGCAGCTCACTAGCGGGGAGCTCCTACGAGCAGTACTTC
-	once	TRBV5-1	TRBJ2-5	CASSPVGAGETQYF	TGCGCCAGCAGCCCCGTGGGGGCTGGGGAGACCCAGTACTTC
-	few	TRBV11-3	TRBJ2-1	CASRRPEDNEQFF	TGTGCCAGCAGGAGACCGGAGGACAATGAGCAGTTCTTC
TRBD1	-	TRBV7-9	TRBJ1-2	CASSPTGANYGYTF	TGTGCCAGCAGCCCGACAGGGGCTAACTATGGCTACACCTTC
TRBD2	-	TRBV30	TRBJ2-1	CAWSPSRLAGGLFF	TGTGCCTGGAGTCCTTCTAGACTAGCGGGAGGACTGTTCTTC
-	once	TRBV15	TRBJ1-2	CATSRVQEGDYGYTF	TGTGCCACCAGCAGAGTACAGGAAGGCGACTATGGCTACACCTTC
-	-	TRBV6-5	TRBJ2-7	CASSYAPDRADYEQYF	TGTGCCAGCAGTTACGCTCCGGACAGAGCCGACTACGAGCAGTACTTC
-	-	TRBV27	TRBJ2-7	CASSLLGQGGVYEQYF	TGTGCCAGCAGTCTACTTGGACAGGGAGGGGTCTACGAGCAGTACTTC
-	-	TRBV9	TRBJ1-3	CASSGGPQGPGNTIYF	TGTGCCAGCAGCGGCGGACCCCAGGGTCCTGGAAACACCATATATTTT
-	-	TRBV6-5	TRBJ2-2	CASSRESGELFF	TGTGCCAGCAGTCGAGAATCCGGGGAGCTGTTTTTT
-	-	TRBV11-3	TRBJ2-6	CASSLSGRGANVLTF	TGTGCCAGCAGCTTATCAGGTCGTGGGGCCAACGTCCTGACTTTC
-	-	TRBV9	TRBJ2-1	CASSAPPGNNEQFF	TGTGCCAGCAGCGCCCCCCCCGGGAACAATGAGCAGTTCTTC
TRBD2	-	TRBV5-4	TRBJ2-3	CASSSGLAGATDTQYF	TGTGCCAGCAGCTCCGGACTAGCGGGAGCCACAGATACGCAGTATTTT
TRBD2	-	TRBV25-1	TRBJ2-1	CASSEPGSGTAKNEQFF	TGTGCCAGCAGTGAGCCCGGTAGCGGGACCGCGAAAAATGAGCAGTTCTTC
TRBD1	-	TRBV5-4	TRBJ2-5	CASSRDRYQETQYF	TGTGCCAGCAGTCGGGACAGGTACCAAGAGACCCAGTACTTC
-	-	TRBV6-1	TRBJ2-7	CASRAWVGAYEQYF	TGTGCCAGCAGGGCCTGGGTGGGCGCGTACGAGCAGTACTTC
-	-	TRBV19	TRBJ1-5	CASSISHRRQPQHF	TGTGCCAGTAGTATATCTCACAGGCGCCAGCCCCAGCATTTT
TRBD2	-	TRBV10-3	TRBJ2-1	CAISESPGGSYNEQFF	TGTGCCATCAGTGAGTCTCCGGGAGGCTCCTACAATGAGCAGTTCTTC
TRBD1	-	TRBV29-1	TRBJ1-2	CSVELGDRVRGYTF	TGCAGCGTTGAATTAGGGGACAGGGTACGCGGCTACACCTTC
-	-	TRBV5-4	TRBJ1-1	CASSLGTENTEAFF	TGTGCCAGCAGCTTGGGGACAGAGAACACTGAAGCTTTCTTT
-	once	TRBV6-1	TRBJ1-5	CASSEVTGSVPQHF	TGTGCCAGCAGTGAGGTGACAGGTTCAGTCCCCCAGCATTTT
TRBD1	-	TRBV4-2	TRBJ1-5	CASSQAGGSSFRVSQPQHF	TGTGCCAGCAGCCAAGCAGGGGGCTCGTCGTTTCGCGTCTCACAGCCCCAGCATTTT
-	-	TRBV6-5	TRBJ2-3	CASSPRSRTSQYF	TGTGCCAGCAGTCCAAGAAGCAGGACATCGCAGTATTTT
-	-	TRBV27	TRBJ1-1	CASSSGLNTEAFF	TGTGCCAGCAGTTCAGGGCTGAACACTGAAGCTTTCTTT
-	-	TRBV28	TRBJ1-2	CASSLFAGDGSGGYTF	TGTGCCAGCAGTTTATTTGCAGGGGATGGGTCGGGAGGCTACACCTTC
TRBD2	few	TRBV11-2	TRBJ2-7	CASSRGRGAYEQYF	TGTGCCAGCAGCCGAGGCCGGGGGGCCTACGAGCAGTACTTC
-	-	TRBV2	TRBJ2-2	CASRFGGVNTGELFF	TGTGCCAGCAGGTTCGGGGGAGTCAACACCGGGGAGCTGTTTTTT
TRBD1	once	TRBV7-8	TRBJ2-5	CASSSRQGGQETQYF	TGTGCCAGCAGCTCCAGACAGGGCGGCCAAGAGACCCAGTACTTC
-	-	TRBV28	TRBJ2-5	CASSLESPFRGETQYF	TGTGCCAGCAGTTTAGAGTCACCCTTTAGGGGAGAGACCCAGTACTTC
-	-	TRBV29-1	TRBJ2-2	CSVRLIPTGELFF	TGCAGCGTCCGACTAATCCCCACCGGGGAGCTGTTTTTT